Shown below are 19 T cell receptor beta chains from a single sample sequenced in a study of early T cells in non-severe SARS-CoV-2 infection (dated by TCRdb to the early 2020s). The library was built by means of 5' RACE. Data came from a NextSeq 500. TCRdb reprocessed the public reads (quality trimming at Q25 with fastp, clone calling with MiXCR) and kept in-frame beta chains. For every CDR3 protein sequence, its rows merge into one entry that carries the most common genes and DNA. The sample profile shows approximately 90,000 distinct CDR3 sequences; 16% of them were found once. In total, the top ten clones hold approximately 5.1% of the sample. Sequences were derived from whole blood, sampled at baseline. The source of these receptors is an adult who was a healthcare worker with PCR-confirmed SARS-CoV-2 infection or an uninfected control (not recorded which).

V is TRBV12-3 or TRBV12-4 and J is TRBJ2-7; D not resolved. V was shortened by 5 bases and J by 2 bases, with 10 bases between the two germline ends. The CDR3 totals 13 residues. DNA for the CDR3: TGTGCCAGCAGTCGGACGGAGACCTACGAGCAGTACTTC. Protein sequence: CASSRTETYEQYF.

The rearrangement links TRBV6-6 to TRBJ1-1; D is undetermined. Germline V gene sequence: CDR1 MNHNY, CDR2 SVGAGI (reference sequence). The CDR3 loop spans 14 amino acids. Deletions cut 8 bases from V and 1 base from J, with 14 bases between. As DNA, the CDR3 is TGTGCCAGCGACATTGCCGGTGCGAACACTGAAGCTTTCTTT. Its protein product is CASDIAGANTEAFF.

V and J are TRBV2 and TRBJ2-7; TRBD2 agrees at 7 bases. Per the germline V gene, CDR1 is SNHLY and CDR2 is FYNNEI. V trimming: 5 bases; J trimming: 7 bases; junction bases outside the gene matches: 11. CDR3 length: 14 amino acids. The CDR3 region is CASSSLGPGGEQYF. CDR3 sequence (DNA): TGTGCCAGCAGTTCACTAGGCCCGGGGGGAGAGCAGTACTTC.

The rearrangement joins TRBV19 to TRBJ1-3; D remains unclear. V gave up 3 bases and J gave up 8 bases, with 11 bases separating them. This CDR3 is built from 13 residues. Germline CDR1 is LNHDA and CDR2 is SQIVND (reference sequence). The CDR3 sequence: CASSIRGTHTIYF. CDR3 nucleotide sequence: TGTGCCAGTAGTATTCGGGGAACGCACACCATATATTTT. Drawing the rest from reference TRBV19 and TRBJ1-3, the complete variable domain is DGGITQSPKYLFRKEGQNVTLSCEQNLNHDAMYWYRQDPGQGLRLIYYSQIVNDFQKGDIAEGYSVSREKKESFPLTVTSAQKNPTAFYLCASSIRGTHTIYFGEGSWLTVV.

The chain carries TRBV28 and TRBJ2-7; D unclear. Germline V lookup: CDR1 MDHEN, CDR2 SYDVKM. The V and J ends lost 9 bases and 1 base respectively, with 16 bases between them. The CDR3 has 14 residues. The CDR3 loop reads CARKGKGMSYEQYF. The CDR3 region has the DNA TGTGCCAGGAAGGGAAAGGGTATGTCCTACGAGCAGTACTTC.

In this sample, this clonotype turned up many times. The CDR3 bases are TGCAGTGCTAGTCTCGGGGAGAGGCAGCCCCAGCATTTT. It specifies CSASLGERQPQHF. The chain links TRBV20-1 to TRBJ1-5; D unclear. Germline CDR1 and CDR2: DFQATT and SNEGSKA (reference sequence). The CDR3 covers 13 residues. Trimming pared 3 bases from V and 7 bases from J, leaving 13 bases between.

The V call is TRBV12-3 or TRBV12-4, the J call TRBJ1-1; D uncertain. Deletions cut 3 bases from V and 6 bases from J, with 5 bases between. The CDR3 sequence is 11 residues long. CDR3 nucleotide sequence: TGTGCCAGCAGTTTTCTAGCTGAAGCTTTCTTT. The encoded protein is CASSFLAEAFF.

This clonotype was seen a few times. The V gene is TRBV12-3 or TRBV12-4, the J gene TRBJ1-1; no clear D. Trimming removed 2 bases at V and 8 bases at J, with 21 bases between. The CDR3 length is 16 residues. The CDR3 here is CASSLTPRLRQEEAFF. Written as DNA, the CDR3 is TGTGCCAGCAGTTTAACTCCTCGATTGCGGCAAGAGGAAGCTTTCTTT.

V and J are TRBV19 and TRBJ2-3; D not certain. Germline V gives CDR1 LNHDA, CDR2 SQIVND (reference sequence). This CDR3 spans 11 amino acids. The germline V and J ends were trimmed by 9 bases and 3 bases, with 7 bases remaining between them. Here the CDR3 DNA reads TGTGCCAGCAGCAGGACAGATACGCAGTATTTT. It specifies CASSRTDTQYF.

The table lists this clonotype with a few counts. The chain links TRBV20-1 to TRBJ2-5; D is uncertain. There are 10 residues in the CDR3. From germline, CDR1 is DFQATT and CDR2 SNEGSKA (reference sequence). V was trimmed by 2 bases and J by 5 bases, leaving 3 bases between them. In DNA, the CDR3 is TGCAGTGCTAGAATCGAGACCCAGTACTTC. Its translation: CSARIETQYF.

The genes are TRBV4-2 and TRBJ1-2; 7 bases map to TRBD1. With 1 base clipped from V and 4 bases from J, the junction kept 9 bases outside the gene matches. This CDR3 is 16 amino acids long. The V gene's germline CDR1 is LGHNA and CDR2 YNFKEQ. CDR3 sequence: CASSQGSRQGVYGYTF. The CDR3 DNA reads TGTGCCAGCAGCCAAGGATCAAGGCAGGGGGTCTATGGCTACACCTTC.

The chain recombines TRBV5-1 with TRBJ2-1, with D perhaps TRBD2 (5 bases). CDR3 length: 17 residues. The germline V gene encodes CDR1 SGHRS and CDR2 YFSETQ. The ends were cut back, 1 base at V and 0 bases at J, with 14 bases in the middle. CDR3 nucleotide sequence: TGCGCCAGCAGCTTGCTGCCTCCTAGCAGCTCCTACAATGAGCAGTTCTTC. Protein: CASSLLPPSSSYNEQFF.

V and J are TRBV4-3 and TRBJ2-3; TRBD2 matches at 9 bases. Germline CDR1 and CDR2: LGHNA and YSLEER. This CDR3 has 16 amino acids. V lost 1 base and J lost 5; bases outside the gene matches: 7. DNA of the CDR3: TGCGCCAGCAGCCAAGGCAATAGCGGGAGCCTAGATACGCAGTATTTT. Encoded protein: CASSQGNSGSLDTQYF.

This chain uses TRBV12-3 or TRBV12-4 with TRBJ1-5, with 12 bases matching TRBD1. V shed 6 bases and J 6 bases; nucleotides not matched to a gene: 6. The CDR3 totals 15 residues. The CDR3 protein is CASSRGQGAIQPQHF. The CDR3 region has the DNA TGTGCCAGCAGCCGGGGACAGGGGGCCATTCAGCCCCAGCATTTT.

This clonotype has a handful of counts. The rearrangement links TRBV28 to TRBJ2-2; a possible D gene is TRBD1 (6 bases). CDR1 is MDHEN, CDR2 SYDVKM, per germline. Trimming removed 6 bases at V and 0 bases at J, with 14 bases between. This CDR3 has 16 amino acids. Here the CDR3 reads CASSSPRGANTGELFF. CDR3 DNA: TGTGCCAGCAGCTCCCCCAGGGGTGCGAACACCGGGGAGCTGTTTTTT.

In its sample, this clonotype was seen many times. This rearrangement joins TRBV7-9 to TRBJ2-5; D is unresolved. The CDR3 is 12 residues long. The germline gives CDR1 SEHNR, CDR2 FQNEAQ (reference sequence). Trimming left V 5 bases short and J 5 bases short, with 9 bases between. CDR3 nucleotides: TGTGCCAGCAGCCAGGAAGGGGAGACCCAGTACTTC. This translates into CASSQEGETQYF.

DNA of the CDR3: TGTGCCAGCAGTGCGGACAGCACTGAAGCTTTCTTT. Its protein is CASSADSTEAFF. J is TRBJ1-1 and V is TRBV28; a possible D gene is TRBD1 (6 bases). The V and J ends lost 5 bases and 4 bases respectively, with 8 bases between them. Germline V gives CDR1 MDHEN, CDR2 SYDVKM. The CDR3 consists of 12 residues.

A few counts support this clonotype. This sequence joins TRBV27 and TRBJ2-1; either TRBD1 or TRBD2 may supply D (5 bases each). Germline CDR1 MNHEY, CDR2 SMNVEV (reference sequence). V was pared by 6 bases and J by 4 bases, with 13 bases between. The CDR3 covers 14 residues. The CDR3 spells CASRPGPTYNEQFF. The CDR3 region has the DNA TGTGCCAGCAGACCGGGACCCACATACAATGAGCAGTTCTTC.

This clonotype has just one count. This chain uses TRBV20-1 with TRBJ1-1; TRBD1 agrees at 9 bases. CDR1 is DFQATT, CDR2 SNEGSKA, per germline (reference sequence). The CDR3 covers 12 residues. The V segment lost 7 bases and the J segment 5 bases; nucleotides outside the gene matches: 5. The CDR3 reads CSEQGAVTEAFF. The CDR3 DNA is TGCAGTGAACAGGGGGCAGTTACTGAAGCTTTCTTT.